This T cell receptor (beta chain) was identified in a study of blood T cells in healthy people across ages. Regarding the study as a whole: A roughly linear fall in TCR beta diversity per million T cells was seen with increasing age.

The second PCR ran about 6 to 11 cycles with a sample-barcoded 5' primer and J-beta primers. Per-sample output comprised a minimum of 2.5 million paired-end reads containing CDR3. MiXCR, applied by TCRdb to the 5' RACE reads, yields one record per CDR3 protein. The repertoire holds around 1,800,000 distinct CDR3 sequences, with about two fifths as singletons. Those donating, healthy Caucasian individuals from Russia, were aged roughly 6 to 95. Worth noting for this clonotype: Its antigen remains unknown.

Trimming at V came to 0 bases and at J to 2 bases, leaving 4 bases not matched to a gene. This CDR3 has 17 amino acids. Looked up from germline, CDR1 is LGHNA and CDR2 is YSLEER. The sequencing sample was made of blood. The sequence came from a human donor in good health. This chain links TRBV4-3 with TRBJ2-3; TRBD2 matches 11 bases. The CDR3 region has the DNA TGCGCCAGCAGCCAAGACCCTAGCGGGGGGTACACAGATACGCAGTATTTT. Its protein product is CASSQDPSGGYTDTQYF.